Included here is one T cell receptor beta chain sequence, with context. The target antigen is unknown. Every subset had its genomic DNA shared out evenly among several immunoSEQ plates. This table comes from immunoSEQ multiplex PCR, and its TCRdb copy is limited to in-frame clones, with some not included. The sample records about 1.5 million clones, approximately 98% being singletons. The data stem from a study of shared clonotypes between healthy human individuals. On the study more broadly: Three plates were used per donor for CD4 naive, three for CD4 memory, two for CD8 naive and one for CD8 memory. Study-level findings and limits: Memory subsets generally showed smaller estimated richness than naive subsets did.

The CDR3 loop spans 15 amino acids. Germline V gene sequence: CDR1 MNHEY, CDR2 SVGAGI. With 5 bases clipped from V and 3 bases from J, the junction kept 10 bases outside the gene matches. This rearrangement joins TRBV6-5 to TRBJ2-7, with 7 bases that match TRBD1. This TCR was recovered from a young man in good health. Sequences were obtained from naive CD4+ T cells sorted from blood. As to subset: CD45RA+ positively selected. CDR3 protein: CASSPTWTGGYEQYF. The CDR3 DNA reads TGTGCCAGCAGTCCAACCTGGACAGGAGGCTACGAGCAGTACTTC.